This T cell receptor (beta chain) was captured by sequencing in a study of T cells in Graves' hyperthyroidism and ophthalmopathy (dated by TCRdb to between 2018 and 2021). As for the study more broadly: Peripheral blood samples were taken at the time of initial diagnosis, prior to any treatment. A discovery cohort of roughly 100 patients, 43 with Graves' ophthalmopathy and fewer than 65 with stable Graves' hyperthyroidism, was used to find distinguishing TCR V-J signatures. Prospective prediction of ophthalmopathy was tested in an independent validation cohort of fewer than 20 hyperthyroidism patients and 15 to 17 patients who later progressed to ophthalmopathy. The roughly 100 discovery patients were randomly split 7:3 into training and test sets. Thyroid tissue and blood T-cell repertoires from six or seven Graves' hyperthyroidism patients were also compared in the study. After blood sampling, hyperthyroidism patients were treated with methimazole at a starting dose of 30 mg daily, and ophthalmopathy patients were treated with high-dose intravenous methylprednisolone. According to the paper, TCR Vbeta CDR3 sequencing was carried out on some 130 peripheral blood samples, which came from under 50 ophthalmopathy, 80 or so hyperthyroidism and approximately 17 progressor patients.

Findings and caveats that apply to the study as a whole: In validation, the model predicted progression to ophthalmopathy a median of roughly 6.1 months before onset, with approximately 70% sensitivity and almost 75% specificity. No statistical method was used to set the sample size in advance, and investigators knew the group allocation. Most expanded thyroid clonotypes (frequency above 0.001) were also detected in blood, a finding suggesting that blood repertoires may reflect thyroid immune responses. A 13 V-J signature model separated ophthalmopathy from stable hyperthyroidism, with around 88% sensitivity and 81% to 83% specificity in cross-validation and 80%/75% in testing.

CDR1 and CDR2 were assigned from the germline V gene as SGHNT and YENEEA. From the cysteine through the phenylalanine, the CDR3 covers 19 amino acids. Only CDR3 DNA is held: 57 bases, read in frame from base 1. V loses 3 bases at its end and J loses 1 base; junction bases beyond the gene matches: 13. Amplification of TCR beta CDR3 regions was carried out from RNA transcripts. The first round of RT-PCR for the TCR CDR3 was performed with the HTBI primer set and the Qiagen OneStep RT-PCR kit. The libraries were constructed in a second round of multiplex PCR and then size-selected and purified. The libraries were sequenced on an Illumina HiSeq2000 using paired-end 100 bp reads. The study's processing was this. SOAPnuke was used to process the raw data, with reads discarded if the reads contained adapters or uncalled bases, had a mean Phred below 15, or lacked an exact constant-primer or identifier match. COPE v1.2.5 was used to merge high-quality paired reads, and clonotypes were defined as unique nucleotide sequences. MiTCR v1.1 was used to align the clonotypes against IMGT TRBV, TRBD and TRBJ reference segments. The analysis was restricted to V-J combinations with a frequency above 0.0001, which together covered over 99% of the repertoires. A TCS score was defined as the ratio of F50 (clonal expansion) to E x V (chaos), with BLOSUM62-based TCRdist applied between CDR3 peptides within each V-J. Welch's t-statistics and random forest reduced fewer than 600 V-J features to roughly 13, which were used in a naive Bayes classifier (R e1071). Clones were called with MiXCR by TCRdb after fastp trimmed the public reads at Q25, and only in-frame beta chains were retained. Identical CDR3 protein sequences are pooled into one entry, listed with their most common genes and DNA. TCRdb assigned the V and J calls; the authors' analysis was not used. The sample records roughly 360,000 distinct CDR3 sequences, about 14% of which are singletons. Less than 25% of the sample is held by the ten biggest clonotypes.

The table lists this clonotype with many counts. Its antigen has not been determined. Within one base of it there is no much larger clone, and no base qualities were kept. Hyperthyroidism patients were aged 18 to 65 years and newly diagnosed, with disease duration of less than 2 months. Any patient with an uncontrolled infection, another autoimmune disease, pregnancy or lactation was excluded. Diagnoses were established on the basis of clinical symptoms, serum thyroxine and TRAb, thyroid ultrasound, and orbital computed tomography. For progressor patients, blood was drawn at the first diagnosis of hyperthyroidism, before any ophthalmopathy symptoms had appeared. Ficoll-Paque density gradient centrifugation was used to isolate PBMCs from about 10 ml of fresh peripheral blood. Progressor patients were defined as those initially diagnosed with Graves' hyperthyroidism in whom ophthalmopathy developed during follow-up. Total RNA was extracted with Trizol reagent, and quality was checked on an Agilent 2100 Bioanalyzer.

This TCR was recovered from a man aged 30 to 45 with Graves' hyperthyroidism that later progressed to Graves' ophthalmopathy. Recombination joined TRBV11-3 with TRBJ2-1; 9 bases in between match TRBD2. The sample comprised blood. The encoded CDR3 is CASSLEGLSSGVSYNEQFF. The bases are TGTGCCAGCAGCTTGGAGGGTTTGTCTAGCGGGGTTTCCTACAATGAGCAGTTCTTC.